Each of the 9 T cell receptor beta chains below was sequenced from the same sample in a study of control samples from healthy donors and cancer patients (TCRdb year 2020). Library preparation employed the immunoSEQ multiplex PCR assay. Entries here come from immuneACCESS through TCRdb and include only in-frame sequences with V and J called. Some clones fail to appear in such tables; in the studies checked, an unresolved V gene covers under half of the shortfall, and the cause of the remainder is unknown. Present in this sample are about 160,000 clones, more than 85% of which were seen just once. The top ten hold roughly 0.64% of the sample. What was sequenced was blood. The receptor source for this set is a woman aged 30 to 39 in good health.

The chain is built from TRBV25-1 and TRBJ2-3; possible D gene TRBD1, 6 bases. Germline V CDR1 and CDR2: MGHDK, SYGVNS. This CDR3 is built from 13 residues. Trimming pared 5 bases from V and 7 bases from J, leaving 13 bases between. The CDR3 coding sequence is TGTGCCAGCAGTACCGGGACAACCTATACGCAGTATTTT. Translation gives CASSTGTTYTQYF. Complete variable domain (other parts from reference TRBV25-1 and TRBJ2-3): EADIYQTPRYLVIGTGKKITLECSQTMGHDKMYWYQQDPGMELHLIHYSYGVNSTEKGDLSSESTVSRIRTEHFPLTLESARPSHTSQYLCASSTGTTYTQYFGPGTRLTVL.

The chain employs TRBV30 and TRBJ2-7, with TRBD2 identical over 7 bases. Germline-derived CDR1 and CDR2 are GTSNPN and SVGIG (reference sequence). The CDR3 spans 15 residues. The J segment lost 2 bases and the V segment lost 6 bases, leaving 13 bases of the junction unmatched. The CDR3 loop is CACLSRGSGAYEQYF. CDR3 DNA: TGTGCCTGTCTTTCTCGCGGGAGCGGGGCCTACGAGCAGTACTTC.

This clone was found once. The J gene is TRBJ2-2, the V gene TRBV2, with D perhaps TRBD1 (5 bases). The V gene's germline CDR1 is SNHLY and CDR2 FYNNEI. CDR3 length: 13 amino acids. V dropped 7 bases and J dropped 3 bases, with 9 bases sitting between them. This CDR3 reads CASKGSYTGELFF. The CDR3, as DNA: TGTGCCAGCAAGGGGTCTTACACCGGGGAGCTGTTTTTT.

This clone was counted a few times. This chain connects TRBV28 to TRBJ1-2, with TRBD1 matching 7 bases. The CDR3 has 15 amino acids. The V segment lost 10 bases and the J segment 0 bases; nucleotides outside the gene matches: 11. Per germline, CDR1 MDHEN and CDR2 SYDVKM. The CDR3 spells CAIKNSGGTNYGYTF. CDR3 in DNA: TGTGCCATCAAAAATTCAGGGGGAACTAACTATGGCTACACCTTC.

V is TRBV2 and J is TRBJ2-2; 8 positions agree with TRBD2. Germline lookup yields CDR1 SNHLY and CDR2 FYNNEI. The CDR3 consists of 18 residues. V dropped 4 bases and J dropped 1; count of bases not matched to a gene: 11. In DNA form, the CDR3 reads TGTGCCAGCAGTGGGCCAACCCCGGGACTAGTGAACACCGGGGAGCTGTTTTTT. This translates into CASSGPTPGLVNTGELFF.

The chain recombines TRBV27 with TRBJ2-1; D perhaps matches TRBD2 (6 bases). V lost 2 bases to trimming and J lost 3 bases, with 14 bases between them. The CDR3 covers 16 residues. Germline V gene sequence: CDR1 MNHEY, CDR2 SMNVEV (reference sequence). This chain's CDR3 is CASSLTGTGGYNEQFF. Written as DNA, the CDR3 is TGTGCCAGCAGTTTAACCGGGACTGGAGGCTACAATGAGCAGTTCTTC.

CDR3 loop: CASSEWAGKLFF. The CDR3 coding sequence is TGTGCCAGCAGTGAATGGGCGGGGAAACTGTTTTTT. The V gene is TRBV25-1, the J gene TRBJ1-4, with no clear D. V was pared by 1 base and J by 11 bases, with 8 bases between. This CDR3 has 12 residues. From germline, CDR1 is MGHDK and CDR2 SYGVNS.

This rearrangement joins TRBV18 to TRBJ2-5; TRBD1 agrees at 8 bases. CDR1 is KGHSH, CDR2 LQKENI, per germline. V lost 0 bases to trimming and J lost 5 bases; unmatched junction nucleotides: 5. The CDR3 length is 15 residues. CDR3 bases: TGTGCCAGCTCACCACCGACAGGGGCGGTGGAGACCCAGTACTTC. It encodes CASSPPTGAVETQYF.

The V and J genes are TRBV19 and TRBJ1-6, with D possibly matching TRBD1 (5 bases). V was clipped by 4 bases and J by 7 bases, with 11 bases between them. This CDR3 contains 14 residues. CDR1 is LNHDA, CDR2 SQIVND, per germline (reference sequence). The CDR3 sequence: CASSSGARNSPLHF. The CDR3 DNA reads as TGTGCCAGTAGTAGCGGGGCAAGGAATTCACCCCTCCACTTT.